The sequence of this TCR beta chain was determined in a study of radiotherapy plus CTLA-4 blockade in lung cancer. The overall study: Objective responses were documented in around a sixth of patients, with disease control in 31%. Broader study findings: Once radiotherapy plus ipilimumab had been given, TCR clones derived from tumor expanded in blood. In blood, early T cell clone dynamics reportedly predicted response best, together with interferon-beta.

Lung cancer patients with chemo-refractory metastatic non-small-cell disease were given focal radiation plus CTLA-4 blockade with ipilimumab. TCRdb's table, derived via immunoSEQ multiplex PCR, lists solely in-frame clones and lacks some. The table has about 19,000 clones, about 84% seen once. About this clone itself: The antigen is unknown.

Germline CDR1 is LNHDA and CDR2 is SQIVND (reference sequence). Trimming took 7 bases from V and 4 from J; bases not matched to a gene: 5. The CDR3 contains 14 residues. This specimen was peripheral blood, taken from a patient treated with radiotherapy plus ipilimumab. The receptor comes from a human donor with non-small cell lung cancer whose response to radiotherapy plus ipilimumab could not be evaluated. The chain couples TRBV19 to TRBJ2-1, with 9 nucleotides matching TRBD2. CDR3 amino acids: CASNSGGIYNEQFF. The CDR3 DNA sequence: TGTGCCAGTAATAGCGGGGGAATTTACAATGAGCAGTTCTTC.